This T cell receptor beta chain appears in the sequencing data of a study of cytomegalovirus exposure and HLA in healthy donors. Trimming left V 5 bases short and J 3 bases short, with 8 bases between. This CDR3 region has 13 residues. Per germline, CDR1 SGHAT and CDR2 FQNNGV. Whole-study results and caveats: Links to common viral pathogens appeared, in a later analysis, for several of the most significant clusters. A later analysis, which compared TCR beta chains of equal frequency, found the HLA-associated ones more clonally expanded. A link between a missense DCLRE1C variant and TCR beta V- and J-gene trimming emerged from a later analysis.

PCR primers comprised 60 Vbeta and 13 Jbeta primers. The assay was immunoSEQ multiplex PCR, and TCRdb's table has in-frame clones only and misses some. The sample has about 98,000 clones; 75% to 85% are singletons. Nominal health characterized the donors when sampled, though unrecorded immune exposures were likely. In regard to this clone: Its antigen is as yet unknown.

The receptor's source is a man between 18 and 29 years old in good health and CMV-seropositive. This chain joins TRBV11-2 and TRBJ2-1; tentative D call: TRBD1 (5 bases). Sequenced sample: PBMCs. This chain's CDR3 is CASSVDSYNEQFF. Written as DNA, the CDR3 is TGTGCCAGCAGCGTTGACAGCTACAATGAGCAGTTCTTC.